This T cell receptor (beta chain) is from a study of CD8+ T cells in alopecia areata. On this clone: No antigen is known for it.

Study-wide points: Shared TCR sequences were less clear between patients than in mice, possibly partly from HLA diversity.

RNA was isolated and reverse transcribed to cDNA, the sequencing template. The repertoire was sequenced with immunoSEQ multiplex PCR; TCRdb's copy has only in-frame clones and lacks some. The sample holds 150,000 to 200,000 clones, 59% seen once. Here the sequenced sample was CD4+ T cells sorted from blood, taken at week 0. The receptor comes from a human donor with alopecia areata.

As DNA, the CDR3 is TGCAGCGCTTCGACGGGGAATCAGCCCCAGCATTTT. Protein sequence: CSASTGNQPQHF. The chain combines TRBV29-1 with TRBJ1-5; D call uncertain. This CDR3 spans 12 amino acids. Per germline, CDR1 SQVTM and CDR2 ANQGSEA. V lost 7 bases and J lost 4, with 11 bases in between.